Below, 29 T cell receptor beta chains from the same sample are listed, as sequenced in a study of cytomegalovirus exposure and HLA in healthy donors. The PCR had 60 Vbeta and 13 Jbeta primers. Measured with immunoSEQ multiplex PCR; TCRdb has only the in-frame clones, and not every one. The table records 150,000 to 200,000 clones, around three quarters of them present only once. The sample was PBMCs. These receptors all come from a male donor in good health and CMV-seronegative.

The sample holds a few counts of this clone. The chain joins TRBV29-1 to TRBJ1-4; D gene ambiguous. Trimming took 3 bases from V and 2 from J, leaving 10 bases between them. The germline gives CDR1 SQVTM, CDR2 ANQGSEA. CDR3 length: 14 amino acids. CDR3 protein: CSVEGSGTNEKLFF. The CDR3 DNA reads TGCAGCGTTGAGGGTAGCGGGACTAATGAAAAACTGTTTTTT.

The chain is built from TRBV20-1 and TRBJ1-5; TRBD1 aligns across 7 bases. V shed 4 bases, J shed 7 bases, and the junction held 1 base outside the gene matches. The germline V gene encodes CDR1 DFQATT and CDR2 SNEGSKA (reference sequence). The CDR3 consists of 11 residues. The CDR3 region is CSATQGQPQHF. DNA of the CDR3: TGCAGTGCTACACAGGGGCAGCCCCAGCATTTT.

Here the CDR3 DNA reads TGTGCCAGCAGCCGCCCCAAAGTCGGGGAACATTATAATTCACCCCTCCACTTT. Its protein product is CASSRPKVGEHYNSPLHF. V gene TRBV7-2 combines with J gene TRBJ1-6; no clear D. The V gene's germline CDR1 is SGHTA and CDR2 FQGNSA. Trimming removed 5 bases at V and 4 bases at J, with 21 bases between. CDR3 length equals 18 residues.

The chain recombines TRBV19 with TRBJ2-5; D unresolved. The DNA end is more similar to TRBJ2-7, so the J call may be wrong. Germline V gives CDR1 LNHDA, CDR2 SQIVND (reference sequence). This CDR3 spans 15 amino acids. CDR3 nucleotide sequence: TGTGCCAGTAGTATTTACCGGGTCGCCTTATACGAGCAGTACTTC. This encodes CASSIYRVALYEQYF.

This clone appeared a single time. The chain carries TRBV5-8 and TRBJ1-5; D gene ambiguous. CDR1 and CDR2 (germline): SGHTS, YDEGEE. Trimming stripped 3 bases from V and 2 bases from J, with 12 bases between. CDR3 length: 15 residues. The CDR3 region has the DNA TGTGCCAGCAGCTCGGGAAACACGGGCAATCAGCCCCAGCATTTT. This encodes CASSSGNTGNQPQHF.

V usage is TRBV6-1 and J usage is TRBJ2-7; tentatively, D is TRBD1 (5 bases). V was trimmed by 6 bases and J by 0 bases, leaving 9 bases between them. This CDR3 is built from 13 residues. Looked up from germline, CDR1 is MNHNS and CDR2 is SASEGT. Here the CDR3 reads CASRQGYSYEQYF. CDR3 sequence (DNA): TGTGCCAGCAGGCAGGGATACTCCTACGAGCAGTACTTC.

The V call is TRBV5-1, the J call TRBJ2-5; 7 positions match TRBD2. In germline, CDR1 is SGHRS, CDR2 YFSETQ. V shed 2 bases and J 3 bases; nucleotides not matched to a gene: 4. This CDR3 contains 14 residues. This CDR3 reads CASSLRTSEETQYF. CDR3 bases: TGCGCCAGCAGCTTAAGAACTAGCGAAGAGACCCAGTACTTC.

The rearrangement links TRBV14 to TRBJ2-1, with 9 bases fitting TRBD2. CDR1 and CDR2 (germline): SGHDN, FVKESK. There are 16 residues in the CDR3. V lost 0 bases, J lost 6 bases, and 6 bases stayed unmatched. The CDR3: CASSQENSGRGNEQFF. The CDR3 coding sequence is TGTGCCAGCAGCCAAGAAAATAGCGGGAGAGGCAATGAGCAGTTCTTC.

V and J are TRBV6-1 and TRBJ1-1; the match to TRBD1 covers 7 bases. This CDR3 region has 13 residues. CDR1 is MNHNS, CDR2 SASEGT, per germline. With 8 bases clipped from V and 4 bases from J, the junction kept 7 bases outside the gene matches. The CDR3 DNA follows: TGTGCCAGCTCGCTACAGGGGTCCACTGAAGCTTTCTTT. This encodes CASSLQGSTEAFF.

This clone appeared once. The chain couples TRBV2 to TRBJ1-4; TRBD1 aligns across 10 bases. Germline V CDR1 and CDR2: SNHLY, FYNNEI. V lost 8 bases and J lost 0; bases outside the gene matches: 6. The CDR3 is 16 amino acids. The CDR3 nucleotides are TGTGCCAGCGGGAGGGACAGGGGAGCAACTAATGAAAAACTGTTTTTT. Amino acids: CASGRDRGATNEKLFF.

This clone was observed a handful of times. The rearrangement uses TRBV11-2 and TRBJ1-4; TRBD1 aligns across 10 bases. Germline V gene data show CDR1 as SGHAT and CDR2 as FQNNGV. J was trimmed by 7 bases and V by 5 bases; bases with no gene match: 4. This CDR3 region has 14 residues. The CDR3 protein is CASSAGQGVEKLFF. The CDR3 region has the DNA TGTGCCAGCAGCGCCGGACAGGGGGTTGAAAAACTGTTTTTT.

This chain joins TRBV27 and TRBJ2-2; D remains ambiguous. The CDR3 has 14 amino acids. The germline V and J ends were trimmed by 6 bases and 4 bases, with 12 bases remaining between them. Looked up from germline, CDR1 is MNHEY and CDR2 is SMNVEV (reference sequence). CDR3 sequence reads: CASRSGRGTGELFF. CDR3 coding DNA: TGTGCCAGCAGGTCCGGCAGAGGCACCGGGGAGCTGTTTTTT.

V is TRBV29-1 and J is TRBJ1-2, with 7 bases matching TRBD1. The CDR3 runs 12 residues. Trimming removed 3 bases from V and 4 bases from J; junction bases left unmatched: 2. CDR1 and CDR2 (germline): SQVTM, ANQGSEA. Here the CDR3 DNA reads TGCAGCGTTGACGACAGGGTCTATGGCTACACCTTC. Translating gives CSVDDRVYGYTF.

The chain joins TRBV29-1 to TRBJ2-7; 9 bases agree with TRBD1. The V and J ends lost 8 bases and 6 bases, in that order; junction bases with no gene match: 8. This CDR3 is 12 amino acids long. In germline, CDR1 is SQVTM, CDR2 ANQGSEA. CDR3 nucleotide sequence: TGCAGCACGGGACAGGGTCTCGGCGAGCAGTACTTC. Residues: CSTGQGLGEQYF.

J is TRBJ2-1 and V is TRBV4-1, with D possibly being TRBD2 (6 bases). The germline CDR1 and CDR2 sequences are MGHRA and YSYEKL. V gave up 0 bases and J gave up 11 bases, with 11 bases separating them. The CDR3 loop spans 13 amino acids. CDR3 sequence reads: CASSQDGSGQQFF. For the CDR3, the DNA is TGCGCCAGCAGCCAAGACGGGAGCGGACAGCAGTTCTTC.

The chain has TRBV5-4 and TRBJ1-2, with no clear D. This CDR3 has 16 residues. Germline CDR1 SGHNT, CDR2 YYREEE (reference sequence). V shed 1 base and J shed 4 bases, with 17 bases lying between them. The CDR3 reads CASSLRWPAPGYGYTF. CDR3 coding DNA: TGTGCCAGCAGCTTGAGGTGGCCAGCCCCAGGCTATGGCTACACCTTC.

The chain employs TRBV6-5 and TRBJ1-6; no reliable D call. Trimming took off 8 bases at V and 9 bases at J, with 20 bases between the two ends. The germline gives CDR1 MNHEY, CDR2 SVGAGI. This CDR3 is built from 15 residues. In DNA form, the CDR3 reads TGTGCCAGCCATTCCCAGGAAGTCTACGGTTCACCCCTCCACTTT. This encodes CASHSQEVYGSPLHF.

This clone was counted once. The gene calls are TRBV11-2 and TRBJ2-1, with 8 bases that match TRBD1. The germline CDR1 and CDR2 sequences are SGHAT and FQNNGV. The V and J ends lost 5 bases and 5 bases, in that order; junction bases with no gene match: 8. The CDR3 consists of 15 residues. DNA of the CDR3: TGTGCCAGCAGCCCCCTCCCGGACAGGGACAATGAGCAGTTCTTC. Translated, it gives CASSPLPDRDNEQFF.

The CDR3 region is CASSLDRVVAEAFF. The CDR3 DNA follows: TGTGCCAGCAGTTTAGACAGGGTAGTCGCTGAAGCTTTCTTT. The J gene is TRBJ1-1, the V gene TRBV6-5; the match to TRBD1 covers 7 bases. Germline CDR1 and CDR2: MNHEY and SVGAGI. Trimming at V came to 4 bases and at J to 6 bases, leaving 8 bases not matched to a gene. This CDR3 region has 14 residues.

V and J are TRBV11-2 and TRBJ1-4; no reliable D call. There are 14 residues in the CDR3. Trimming left V 2 bases short and J 10 bases short, with 14 bases between. The germline V gene encodes CDR1 SGHAT and CDR2 FQNNGV. CDR3 protein: CASSLLTGIGKLFF. The CDR3 DNA follows: TGTGCCAGCAGCTTACTTACGGGAATAGGAAAACTGTTTTTT.

The chain couples TRBV5-1 to TRBJ2-1, with 13 bases fitting TRBD2. The V gene end was trimmed by 4 bases and the J gene end by 1 base; junction bases not matched to a gene: 11. Germline V gene sequence: CDR1 SGHRS, CDR2 YFSETQ. The CDR3 covers 19 residues. CDR3 in DNA: TGCGCCAGCAGCCCAGGACTAGCGGGAGTCGGTATTTCCTACAATGAGCAGTTCTTC. It is translated as CASSPGLAGVGISYNEQFF.

V gene TRBV19 combines with J gene TRBJ2-5, with TRBD1 matching over 7 bases. V trimming: 6 bases; J trimming: 7 bases; junction bases outside the gene matches: 14. The CDR3 is made up of 15 amino acids. Per the germline V gene, CDR1 is LNHDA and CDR2 is SQIVND (reference sequence). The CDR3, as DNA: TGTGCCAGTAGCGCCAAACGGACAGGTGTAGCGACCCAGTACTTC. This sequence encodes CASSAKRTGVATQYF.

The chain is built from TRBV7-9 and TRBJ1-5, with TRBD1 as a possible D gene (6 bases). This CDR3 contains 15 residues. V lost 5 bases to trimming and J lost 0 bases, with 11 bases between them. CDR1 is SEHNR and CDR2 is FQNEAQ in the germline V gene (reference sequence). As DNA, the CDR3 is TGTGCCAGCAGCACTGGGACAAATAGCAATCAGCCCCAGCATTTT. It specifies CASSTGTNSNQPQHF.

V usage is TRBV29-1 and J usage is TRBJ2-5; TRBD2 is a possible D gene (6 bases). V was cut by 0 bases and J by 7 bases, with 21 bases left in between. The CDR3 has 16 amino acids. Germline values: CDR1 SQVTM, CDR2 ANQGSEA. CDR3 amino acids: CSVEDRAGLVDGTQYF. The CDR3 region has the DNA TGCAGCGTTGAAGATCGGGCGGGGTTAGTCGACGGGACCCAGTACTTC.

Note on this clone: The identical CDR3 is also encoded by other nucleotide sequences in the sample. The chain links TRBV5-3 to TRBJ1-1, with D possibly TRBD1 on 5 matching bases. TRBV5-3 is annotated as an ORF whose role is uncertain. V lost 5 bases to trimming and J lost 1 base, with 9 bases between them. This CDR3 has 13 amino acids. CDR3 loop: CARRPDRNTEAFF. CDR3 nucleotides: TGTGCCAGAAGACCAGACAGGAACACTGAAGCTTTCTTT.

This clone appeared a few times. The J gene is TRBJ1-6, the V gene TRBV28; a weak D match, TRBD1 (6 bases). Trimming removed 5 bases from V and 4 bases from J, with 12 bases in between. The V gene's germline CDR1 is MDHEN and CDR2 SYDVKM. The CDR3 spans 15 residues. The CDR3, as DNA: TGTGCCAGCAGTAGGGGGACAACTTATAATTCACCCCTCCACTTT. It yields the protein CASSRGTTYNSPLHF.

The V and J genes are TRBV28 and TRBJ1-5; 10 bases map to TRBD1. The ends lost 7 bases at V and 3 bases at J; junction bases unmatched: 6. CDR1 is MDHEN and CDR2 is SYDVKM in the germline V gene. This CDR3 has 15 amino acids. In nucleotides, the CDR3 is TGTGCCAGCACAGGGACAGGGGTCTTCAATCAGCCCCAGCATTTT. Its protein is CASTGTGVFNQPQHF.

J is TRBJ1-4 and V is TRBV7-6; a weak D match, TRBD1 (6 bases). Trimming took 2 bases from V and 7 from J, leaving 17 bases between them. The CDR3 contains 16 residues. Looked up from germline, CDR1 is SGHVS and CDR2 is FNYEAQ. CDR3 in amino acids: CASSLNSGARPEKLFF. The DNA of the CDR3 is TGTGCCAGCAGCTTAAACTCAGGGGCCCGCCCTGAAAAACTGTTTTTT. Full variable domain (remainder filled in from reference TRBV7-6 and TRBJ1-4): GAGVSQSPRYKVTKRGQDVALRCDPISGHVSLYWYRQALGQGPEFLTYFNYEAQQDKSGLPNDRFSAERPEGSISTLTIQRTEQRDSAMYRCASSLNSGARPEKLFFGSGTQLSVL.

V is TRBV28 and J is TRBJ2-3, with D tentatively TRBD2 (6 bases). The ends were cut back, 5 bases at V and 6 bases at J, with 18 bases in the middle. There are 15 residues in the CDR3. Per the germline V gene, CDR1 is MDHEN and CDR2 is SYDVKM. This CDR3 reads CASSPSGTPRDTQYF. In nucleotides, the CDR3 is TGTGCCAGCAGTCCATCCGGGACTCCTCGGGATACGCAGTATTTT. Looking up the rest from reference TRBV28 and TRBJ2-3 gives the full variable domain: DVKVTQSSRYLVKRTGEKVFLECVQDMDHENMFWYRQDPGLGLRLIYFSYDVKMKEKGDIPEGYSVSREKKERFSLILESASTNQTSMYLCASSPSGTPRDTQYFGPGTRLTVL.